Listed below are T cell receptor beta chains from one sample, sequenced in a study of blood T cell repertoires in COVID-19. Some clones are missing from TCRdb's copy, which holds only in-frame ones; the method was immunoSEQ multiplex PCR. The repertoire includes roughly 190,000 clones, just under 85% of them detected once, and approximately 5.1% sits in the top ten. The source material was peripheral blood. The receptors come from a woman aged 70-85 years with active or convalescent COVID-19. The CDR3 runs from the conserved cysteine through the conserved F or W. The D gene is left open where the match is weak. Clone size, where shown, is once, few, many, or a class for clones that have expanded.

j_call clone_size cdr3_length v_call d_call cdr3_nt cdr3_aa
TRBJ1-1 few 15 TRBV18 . TGTGCCAGCTCACCAATGAAAGCGGGATTGGCTGAAGCTTTCTTT CASSPMKAGLAEAFF
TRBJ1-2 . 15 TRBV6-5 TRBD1 TGTGCCAGCAGACACACGCAGGGACAGTTGTATGGCTACACCTTC CASRHTQGQLYGYTF
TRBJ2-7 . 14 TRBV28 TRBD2 TGTGCCACCAAGAGGACTAGCGGGAGCTACGAGCAGTACTTC CATKRTSGSYEQYF
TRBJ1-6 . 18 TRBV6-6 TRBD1 TGTGCCAGCAGTCGCCGGGACAGGGTCGGCTCCTATAATTCACCCCTCCACTTT CASSRRDRVGSYNSPLHF
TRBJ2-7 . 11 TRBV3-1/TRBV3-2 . TGTGCCAGCAGCCATTATTACGAGCAGTACTTC CASSHYYEQYF
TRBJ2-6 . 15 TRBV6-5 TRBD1 TGTGCCTTAGGGGACAGGGGTTCAGGGGCCAACGTCCTGACTTTC CALGDRGSGANVLTF
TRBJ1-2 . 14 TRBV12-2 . TGTGCAAGTCGGCATAAGACAGGGTCCTATGGCTACACCTTC CASRHKTGSYGYTF
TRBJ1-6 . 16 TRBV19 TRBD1 TGTGCCAGTACTAGTGGGGCCAGGGGGCGAAATTCACCCCTCCACTTT CASTSGARGRNSPLHF
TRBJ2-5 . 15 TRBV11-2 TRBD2 TGTGCCAGCACCCTACTTGGGGGGGGTTTGGAGACCCAGTACTTC CASTLLGGGLETQYF
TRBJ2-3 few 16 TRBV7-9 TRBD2 TGTGCCAGCAGCCCGCTGACTAGCGATGGCATCGCTACGCAGTATTTT CASSPLTSDGIATQYF
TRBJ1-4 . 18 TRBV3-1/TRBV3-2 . TGTGCCAGCAGCCAAGAACGACTTCCAGACCGGGGGGGTGAAAAACTGTTTTTT CASSQERLPDRGGEKLFF
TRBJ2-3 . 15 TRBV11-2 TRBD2 TGTGCCAGCAGCTTTACTAGCGGGAGCGTCGATACGCAGTATTTT CASSFTSGSVDTQYF
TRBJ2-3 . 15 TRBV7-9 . TGTGCCAGCAGCTTAGATGACCCCCCTAGAGATACGCAGTATTTT CASSLDDPPRDTQYF
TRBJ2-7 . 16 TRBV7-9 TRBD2 TGTGCCAGCAGCTTAGCTAGCGGGAGGGTACCCTACGAGCAGTACTTC CASSLASGRVPYEQYF
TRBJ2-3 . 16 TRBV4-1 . TGCGCCAGCAGCCAAGATCTGGCAGGGCCCGCAGATACGCAGTATTTT CASSQDLAGPADTQYF
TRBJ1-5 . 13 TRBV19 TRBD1 TGTGCCAGCCAGGGACAGCAAAATCAGCCCCAGCATTTT CASQGQQNQPQHF
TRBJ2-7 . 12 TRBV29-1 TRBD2 TGCAGCACCCGGGAGGGAAGGTACGAGCAGTACTTC CSTREGRYEQYF
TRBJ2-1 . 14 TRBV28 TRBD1 TGTGCCAGCAGTACAGGGGGCCAAACAAATGAGCAGTTCTTC CASSTGGQTNEQFF
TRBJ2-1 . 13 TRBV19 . TGTGCCAGTAGCTCACAGGGCTACAATGAGCAGTTCTTC CASSSQGYNEQFF
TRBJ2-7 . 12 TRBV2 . TGTGCCAGCAGCCGAGGAGACTACGAGCAGTACTTC CASSRGDYEQYF
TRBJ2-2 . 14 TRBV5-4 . TGTGCCAGCAGTCCTACAAGGGGGACCGGGGAGCTGTTTTTT CASSPTRGTGELFF
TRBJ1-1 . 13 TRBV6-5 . TGTGCCAGCAATTCTAGGGAGGCCACTGAAGCTTTCTTT CASNSREATEAFF
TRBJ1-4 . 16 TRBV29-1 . TGCAGCGTTGAAGAGGGCAGGGGTTCTTACTATGAAAAACTGTTTTTT CSVEEGRGSYYEKLFF
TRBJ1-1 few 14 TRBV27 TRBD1 TGTGCCAGCAGTGCCCGACAGGGAATCACTGAAGCTTTCTTT CASSARQGITEAFF
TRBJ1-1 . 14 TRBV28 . TGTGCCAGCAGTTTACAGGGAGGTCAGGCTGAAGCTTTCTTT CASSLQGGQAEAFF
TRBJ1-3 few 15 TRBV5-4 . TGTGCCAGCAGCTTGACGGGAAACTCTGGAAACACCATATATTTT CASSLTGNSGNTIYF
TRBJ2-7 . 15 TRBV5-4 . TGTGCCAGCAGTCTGGGAGGGGGGCTGGCCTACGAGCAGTACTTC CASSLGGGLAYEQYF
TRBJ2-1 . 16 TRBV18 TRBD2 TGTGCCAGCTCACCCCCGGGACTAGCGGGAGTCAATGAGCAGTTCTTC CASSPPGLAGVNEQFF
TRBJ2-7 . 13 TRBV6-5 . TGTGCCAGCAGTAGGGGAATGTCTGGCGAGCAGTACTTC CASSRGMSGEQYF
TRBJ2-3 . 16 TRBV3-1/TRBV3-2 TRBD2 TGTGCCAGCAGCCAAGAACTAGCGGGAGTGGCAGATACGCAGTATTTT CASSQELAGVADTQYF
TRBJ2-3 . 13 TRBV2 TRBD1 TGTGCCAGTTGGGGACAGAGCTATGATACGCAGTATTTT CASWGQSYDTQYF
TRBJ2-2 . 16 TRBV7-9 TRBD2 TGTGCCAGCAGCTTCGTTTTCGGGAGGGCCACCGGGGAGCTGTTTTTT CASSFVFGRATGELFF
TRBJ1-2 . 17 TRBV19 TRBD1 TGTGCCAGTAGATCACTCGGGACAGGGGGAAATGTGAATGGCTACACCTTC CASRSLGTGGNVNGYTF
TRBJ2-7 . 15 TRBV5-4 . TGTGCCAGCAGCTTCGTGACAGGCCCTTCGGACGAGCAGTACTTC CASSFVTGPSDEQYF
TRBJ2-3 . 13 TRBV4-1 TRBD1 TGCGCCAGCAGACAGGGGGCCACAGATACGCAGTATTTT CASRQGATDTQYF
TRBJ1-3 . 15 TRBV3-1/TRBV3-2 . TGTGCCAGCAGCCAATCTCCGGGAGTCTGGGACACCATATATTTT CASSQSPGVWDTIYF
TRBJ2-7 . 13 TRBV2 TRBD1 TGTGCCAGCAGTAACAGGGGGCACTACGAGCAGTACTTC CASSNRGHYEQYF
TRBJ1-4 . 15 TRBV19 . TGTGCCAGTAGTATAGGAACAGCAACTAATGAAAAACTGTTTTTT CASSIGTATNEKLFF
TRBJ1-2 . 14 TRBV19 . TGTGCCAGTAGTATCGGCGGATTCAACTATGGCTACACCTTC CASSIGGFNYGYTF
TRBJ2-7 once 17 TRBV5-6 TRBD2 TGTGCCAGCAGCTTGGATCGCCTAGCGGGAGGGCCTATCGAGCAGTACTTC CASSLDRLAGGPIEQYF
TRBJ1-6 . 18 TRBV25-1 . TGTGCCAGCAGTGAATGGGCCCAGGGATCCTATTATAATTCACCCCTCCACTTT CASSEWAQGSYYNSPLHF
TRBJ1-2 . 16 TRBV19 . TGTGCCAGTAGTATTTATGGGGCAGCACCTAACTATGGCTACACCTTC CASSIYGAAPNYGYTF
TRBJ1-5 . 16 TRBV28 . TGTGCCAGCAGATCCGGGACACAATATAGCAATCAGCCCCAGCATTTT CASRSGTQYSNQPQHF
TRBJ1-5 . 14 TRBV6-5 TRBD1 TGTGCCAGCAGACAGGGGGCGGGCAATCAGCCCCAGCATTTT CASRQGAGNQPQHF
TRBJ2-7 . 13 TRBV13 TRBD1 TGTGCCAGCAGCTTAGGGCCGAACAGGGGGCAGTACTTC CASSLGPNRGQYF
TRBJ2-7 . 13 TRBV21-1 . TGTGCCAGCAAACAGGGCGCGTCCTACGAGCAGTACTTC CASKQGASYEQYF
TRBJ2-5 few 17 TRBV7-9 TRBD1 TGTGCCAGCAGCTTGGGACAGGGGACCCAATCTCAAGAGACCCAGTACTTC CASSLGQGTQSQETQYF
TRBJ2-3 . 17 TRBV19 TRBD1 TGTGCCAGTAGTAGGTTCACAGGGGCCCGACTGGGGGATACGCAGTATTTT CASSRFTGARLGDTQYF
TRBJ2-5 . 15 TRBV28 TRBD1 TGTGCCAGCAGCCGTCCCGGGACAGTACAAGAGACCCAGTACTTC CASSRPGTVQETQYF
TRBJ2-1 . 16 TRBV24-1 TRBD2 TGTGCCACCAGTGACCCCCAGGGAGGGTCCTACAATGAGCAGTTCTTC CATSDPQGGSYNEQFF
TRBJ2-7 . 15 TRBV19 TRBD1 TGTGCCAGTAGCCTACAGGGGTCATCCTCCTACGAGCAGTACTTC CASSLQGSSSYEQYF
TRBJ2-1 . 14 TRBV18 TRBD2 TGTGCCAGCTCACCAGCGTCGGGGGGCAATGAGCAGTTCTTC CASSPASGGNEQFF
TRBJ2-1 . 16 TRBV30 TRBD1 TGTGCCCGGGGGACACGGACAGGGGGCGGGTCTAATGAGCAGTTCTTC CARGTRTGGGSNEQFF
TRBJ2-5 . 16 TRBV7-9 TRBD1 TGTGCCAGCAGCCAACAAGGGGGCTACATACAAGAGACCCAGTACTTC CASSQQGGYIQETQYF